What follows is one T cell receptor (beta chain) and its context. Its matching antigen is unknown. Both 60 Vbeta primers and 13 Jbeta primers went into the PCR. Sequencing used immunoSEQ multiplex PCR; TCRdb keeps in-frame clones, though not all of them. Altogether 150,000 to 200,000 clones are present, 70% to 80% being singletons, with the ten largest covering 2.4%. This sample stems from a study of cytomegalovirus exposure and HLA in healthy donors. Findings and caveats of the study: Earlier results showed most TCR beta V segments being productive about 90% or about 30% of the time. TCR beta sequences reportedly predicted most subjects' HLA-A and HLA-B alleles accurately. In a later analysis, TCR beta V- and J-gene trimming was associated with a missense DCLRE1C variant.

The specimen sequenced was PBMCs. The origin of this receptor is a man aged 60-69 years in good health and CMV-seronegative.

CDR3 sequence (DNA): TGTGCCATCATCCCGGGACAGGGGTACAATGAGCAGTTCTTC. It translates to CAIIPGQGYNEQFF. This chain uses TRBV2 with TRBJ2-1; 10 positions match TRBD1. The CDR3 has 14 amino acids. Unmatched junction bases numbered 7, after V lost 10 bases and J lost 4 bases. The germline V gene encodes CDR1 SNHLY and CDR2 FYNNEI.